The T cell receptor beta chain under discussion was sequenced for a study of control samples from healthy donors and cancer patients. Germline V lookup: CDR1 SGHVS, CDR2 FQNEAQ. The CDR3 spans 15 residues. Trimming cost V 4 bases and J 2 bases, with 12 bases left between them. TCRdb's table, derived via immunoSEQ multiplex PCR, lists solely in-frame clones and lacks some. Of about 100,000 clones listed, roughly 89% were seen once; the top ten hold about 2.9%. Sequenced input: blood. The clonotype was recovered from a human donor in good health. The donor label of this sample is uncertain. The chain recombines TRBV7-8 with TRBJ1-3; unclear D gene. The DNA for the CDR3 is TGTGCCAGCAGCTCGGACTTGGACCCTGGAAACACCATATATTTT. Its translation is CASSSDLDPGNTIYF.